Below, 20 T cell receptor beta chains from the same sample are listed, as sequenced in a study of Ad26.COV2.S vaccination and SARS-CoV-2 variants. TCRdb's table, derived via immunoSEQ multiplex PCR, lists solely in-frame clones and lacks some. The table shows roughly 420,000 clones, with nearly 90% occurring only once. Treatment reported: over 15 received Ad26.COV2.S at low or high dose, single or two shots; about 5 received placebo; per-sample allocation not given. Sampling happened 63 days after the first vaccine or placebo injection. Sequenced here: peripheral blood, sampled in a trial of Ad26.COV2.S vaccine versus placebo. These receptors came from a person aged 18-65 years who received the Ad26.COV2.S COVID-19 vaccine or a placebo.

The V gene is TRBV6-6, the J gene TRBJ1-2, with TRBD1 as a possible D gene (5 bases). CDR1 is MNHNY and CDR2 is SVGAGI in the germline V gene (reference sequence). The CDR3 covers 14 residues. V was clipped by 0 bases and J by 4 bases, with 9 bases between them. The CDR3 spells CASSYSEGTYGYTF. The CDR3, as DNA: TGTGCCAGCAGTTACTCAGAGGGGACCTATGGCTACACCTTC.

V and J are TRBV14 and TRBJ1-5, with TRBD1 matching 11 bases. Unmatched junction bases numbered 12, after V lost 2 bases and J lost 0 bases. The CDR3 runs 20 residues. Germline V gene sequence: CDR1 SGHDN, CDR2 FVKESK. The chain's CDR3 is CASSQPPGQGGGYSNQPQHF. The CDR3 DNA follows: TGTGCCAGCAGCCAACCCCCGGGACAGGGGGGGGGTTATAGCAATCAGCCCCAGCATTTT.

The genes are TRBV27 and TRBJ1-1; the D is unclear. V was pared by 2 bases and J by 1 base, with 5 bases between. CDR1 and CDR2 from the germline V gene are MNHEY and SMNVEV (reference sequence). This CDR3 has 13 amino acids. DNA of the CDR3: TGTGCCAGCAGTTTACGACAGAACACTGAAGCTTTCTTT. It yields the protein CASSLRQNTEAFF.

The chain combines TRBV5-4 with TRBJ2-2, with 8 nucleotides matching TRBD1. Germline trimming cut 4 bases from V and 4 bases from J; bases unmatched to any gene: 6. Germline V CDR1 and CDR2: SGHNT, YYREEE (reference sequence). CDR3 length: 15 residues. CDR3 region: CASSIDRGGTGELFF. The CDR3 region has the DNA TGTGCCAGCAGCATAGACAGGGGTGGCACCGGGGAGCTGTTTTTT.

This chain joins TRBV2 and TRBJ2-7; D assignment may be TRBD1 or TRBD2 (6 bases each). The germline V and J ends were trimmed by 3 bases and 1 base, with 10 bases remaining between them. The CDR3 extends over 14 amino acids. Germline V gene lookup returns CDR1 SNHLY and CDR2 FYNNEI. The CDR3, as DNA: TGTGCCAGCAGTGACCAGGGGACTTCCTACGAGCAGTACTTC. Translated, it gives CASSDQGTSYEQYF.

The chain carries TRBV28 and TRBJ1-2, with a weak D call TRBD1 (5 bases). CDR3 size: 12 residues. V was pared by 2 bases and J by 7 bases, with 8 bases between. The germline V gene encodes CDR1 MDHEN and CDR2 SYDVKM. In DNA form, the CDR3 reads TGTGCCAGCAGTTTACCAGGGACTGGCTACACCTTC. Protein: CASSLPGTGYTF.

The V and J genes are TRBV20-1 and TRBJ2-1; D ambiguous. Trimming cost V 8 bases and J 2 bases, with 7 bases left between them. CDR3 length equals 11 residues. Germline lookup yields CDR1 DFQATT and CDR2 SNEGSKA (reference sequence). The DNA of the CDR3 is TGCAGTACTGCCCCCTACAATGAGCAGTTCTTC. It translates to CSTAPYNEQFF.

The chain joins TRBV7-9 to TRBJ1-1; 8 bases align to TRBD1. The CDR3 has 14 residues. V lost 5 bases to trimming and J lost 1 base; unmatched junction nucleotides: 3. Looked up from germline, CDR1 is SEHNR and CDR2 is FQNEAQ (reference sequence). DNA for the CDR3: TGTGCCAGCAGCCTAGGACAGGGGAACACTGAAGCTTTCTTT. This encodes CASSLGQGNTEAFF.

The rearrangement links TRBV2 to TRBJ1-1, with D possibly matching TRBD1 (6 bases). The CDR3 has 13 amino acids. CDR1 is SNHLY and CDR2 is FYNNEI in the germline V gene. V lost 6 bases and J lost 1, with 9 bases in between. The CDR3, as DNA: TGTGCCAGCAGGATACAGGGGAACACTGAAGCTTTCTTT. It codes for CASRIQGNTEAFF.

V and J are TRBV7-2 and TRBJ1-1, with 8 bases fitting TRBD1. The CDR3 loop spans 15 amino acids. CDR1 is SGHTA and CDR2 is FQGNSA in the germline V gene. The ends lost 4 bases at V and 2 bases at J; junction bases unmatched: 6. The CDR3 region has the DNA TGTGCCAGCAGCTATCCCAGGGGGCAAAACACTGAAGCTTTCTTT. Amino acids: CASSYPRGQNTEAFF.

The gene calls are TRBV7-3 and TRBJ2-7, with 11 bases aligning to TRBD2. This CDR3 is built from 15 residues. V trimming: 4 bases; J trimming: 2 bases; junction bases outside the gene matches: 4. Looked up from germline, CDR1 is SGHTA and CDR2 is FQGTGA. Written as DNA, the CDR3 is TGTGCCAGCAGCTCCCGGACTAGCGGGCCCTACGAGCAGTACGTC. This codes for CASSSRTSGPYEQYV.

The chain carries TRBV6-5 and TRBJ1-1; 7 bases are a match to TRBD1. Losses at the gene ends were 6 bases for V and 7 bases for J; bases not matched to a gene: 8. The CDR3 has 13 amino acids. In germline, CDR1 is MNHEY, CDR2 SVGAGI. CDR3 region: CASRRDYRGEAFF. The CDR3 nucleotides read TGTGCCAGCAGGCGAGACTACAGGGGTGAAGCTTTCTTT.

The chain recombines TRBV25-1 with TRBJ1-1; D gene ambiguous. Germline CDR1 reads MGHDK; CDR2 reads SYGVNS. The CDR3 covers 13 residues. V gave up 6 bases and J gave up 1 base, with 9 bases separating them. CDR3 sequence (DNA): TGTGCCAGCAGGCACCCCGGGAACACTGAAGCTTTCTTT. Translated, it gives CASRHPGNTEAFF.

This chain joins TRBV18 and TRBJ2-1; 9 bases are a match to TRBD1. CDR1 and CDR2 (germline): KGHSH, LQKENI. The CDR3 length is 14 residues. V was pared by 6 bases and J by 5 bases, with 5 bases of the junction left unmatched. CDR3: CASSGTGRNNEQFF. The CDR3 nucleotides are TGTGCCAGCTCCGGGACAGGGAGAAACAATGAGCAGTTCTTC.

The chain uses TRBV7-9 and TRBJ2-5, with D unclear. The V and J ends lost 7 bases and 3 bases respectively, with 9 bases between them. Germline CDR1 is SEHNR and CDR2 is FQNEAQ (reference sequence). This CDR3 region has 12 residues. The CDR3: CASNSWEETQYF. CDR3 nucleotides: TGTGCCAGCAATTCCTGGGAAGAGACCCAGTACTTC. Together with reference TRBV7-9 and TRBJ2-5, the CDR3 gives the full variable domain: DTGVSQNPRHKITKRGQNVTFRCDPISEHNRLYWYRQTLGQGPEFLTYFQNEAQLEKSRLLSDRFSAERPKGSFSTLEIQRTEQGDSAMYLCASNSWEETQYFGPGTRLLVL.

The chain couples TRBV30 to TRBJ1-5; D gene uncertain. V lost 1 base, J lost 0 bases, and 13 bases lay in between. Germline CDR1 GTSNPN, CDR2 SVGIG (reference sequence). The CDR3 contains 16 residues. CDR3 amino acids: CAWSEGRLDSNQPQHF. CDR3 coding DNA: TGTGCCTGGAGTGAGGGCAGGTTGGATAGCAATCAGCCCCAGCATTTT.

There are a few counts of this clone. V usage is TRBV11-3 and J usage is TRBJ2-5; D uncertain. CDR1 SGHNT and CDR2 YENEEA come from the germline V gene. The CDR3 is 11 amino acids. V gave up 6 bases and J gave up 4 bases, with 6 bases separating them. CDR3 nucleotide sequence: TGTGCCAGCAGTTCTGGAGAGACCCAGTACTTC. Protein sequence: CASSSGETQYF.

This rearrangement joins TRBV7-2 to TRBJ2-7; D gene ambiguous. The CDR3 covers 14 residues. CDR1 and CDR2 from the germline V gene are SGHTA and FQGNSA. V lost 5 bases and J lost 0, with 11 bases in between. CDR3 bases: TGTGCCAGCAGCGAACCACGGAGCTCCTACGAGCAGTACTTC. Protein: CASSEPRSSYEQYF.

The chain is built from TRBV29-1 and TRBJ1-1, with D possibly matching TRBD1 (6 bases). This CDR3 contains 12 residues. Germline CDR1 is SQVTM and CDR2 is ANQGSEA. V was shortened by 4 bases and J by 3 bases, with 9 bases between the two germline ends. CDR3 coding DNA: TGCAGCGTTGCTTCAGGGGACACTGAAGCTTTCTTT. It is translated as CSVASGDTEAFF.

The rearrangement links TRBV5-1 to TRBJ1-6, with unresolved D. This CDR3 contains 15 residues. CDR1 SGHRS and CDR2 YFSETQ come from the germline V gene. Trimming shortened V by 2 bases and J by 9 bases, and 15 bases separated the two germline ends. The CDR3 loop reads CASSLMTPEGSPLHF. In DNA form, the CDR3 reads TGCGCCAGCAGCTTAATGACACCGGAGGGTTCACCCCTCCACTTT.